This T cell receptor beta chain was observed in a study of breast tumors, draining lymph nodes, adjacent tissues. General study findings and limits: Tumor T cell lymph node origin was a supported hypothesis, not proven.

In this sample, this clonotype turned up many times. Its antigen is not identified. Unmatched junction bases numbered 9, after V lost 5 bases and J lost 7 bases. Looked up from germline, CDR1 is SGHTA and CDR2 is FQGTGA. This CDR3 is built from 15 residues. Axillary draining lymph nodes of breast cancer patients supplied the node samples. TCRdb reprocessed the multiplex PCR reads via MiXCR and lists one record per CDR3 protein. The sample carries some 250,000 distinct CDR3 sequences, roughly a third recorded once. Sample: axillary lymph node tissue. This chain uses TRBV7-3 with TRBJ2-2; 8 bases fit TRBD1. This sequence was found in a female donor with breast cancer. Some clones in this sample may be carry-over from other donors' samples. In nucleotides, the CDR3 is TGTGCCAGCAGCCTCGGACAGGGTCTGGTCGGGGAGCTGTTTTTT. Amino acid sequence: CASSLGQGLVGELFF.